Below, 11 T cell receptor beta chains from the same sample are listed, as sequenced in a study of blood T cell repertoires in COVID-19. The repertoire was sequenced with immunoSEQ multiplex PCR; TCRdb's copy has only in-frame clones and lacks some. The profile shows about 220,000 clones, about 80% of them singletons. The sequenced sample was PBMCs or T cells enriched from blood (not recorded which). The receptors come from a woman aged 50 to 65 who had been exposed to COVID-19.

The rearrangement joins TRBV30 to TRBJ2-7; TRBD1 is a possible D gene (6 bases). Germline lookup yields CDR1 GTSNPN and CDR2 SVGIG (reference sequence). The CDR3 is made up of 14 amino acids. V lost 0 bases, J lost 5 bases, and 14 bases lay in between. The CDR3 sequence: CAWSVPGQDHEQYF. In DNA form, the CDR3 reads TGTGCCTGGAGTGTTCCGGGACAAGACCACGAGCAGTACTTC.

This sequence joins TRBV19 and TRBJ1-2; 7 bases fit TRBD1. Per germline, CDR1 LNHDA and CDR2 SQIVND (reference sequence). V was clipped by 7 bases and J by 8 bases; unmatched bases: 10. This CDR3 comprises 13 residues. CDR3 sequence reads: CASTPTGSGGYTF. CDR3 in DNA: TGTGCCAGTACCCCGACAGGGTCTGGAGGCTACACCTTC. Full variable domain (outside the CDR3, taken from reference TRBV19 and TRBJ1-2): DGGITQSPKYLFRKEGQNVTLSCEQNLNHDAMYWYRQDPGQGLRLIYYSQIVNDFQKGDIAEGYSVSREKKESFPLTVTSAQKNPTAFYLCASTPTGSGGYTFGSGTRLTVV.

This rearrangement joins TRBV15 to TRBJ1-1; D is uncertain. Germline lookup yields CDR1 LNHNV and CDR2 YYDKDF (reference sequence). Trimming removed 4 bases at V and 1 base at J, with 4 bases between. This CDR3 comprises 12 residues. CDR3 coding DNA: TGTGCCACCAGCAAGAGGAACACTGAAGCTTTCTTT. It yields the protein CATSKRNTEAFF.

V usage is TRBV13 and J usage is TRBJ1-2; D ambiguous. The CDR3 is 14 amino acids. Germline V gene sequence: CDR1 PRHDT, CDR2 FYEKMQ (reference sequence). Trimming removed 4 bases at V and 2 bases at J, with 11 bases between. CDR3: CASSSNLENYGYTF. The CDR3 nucleotides are TGTGCCAGCAGCTCGAACCTGGAGAACTATGGCTACACCTTC.

This chain links TRBV2 with TRBJ2-7, with 9 bases lining up with TRBD1. With V trimmed by 7 bases and J by 2 bases, 9 bases remained unmatched. Germline V gene sequence: CDR1 SNHLY, CDR2 FYNNEI. CDR3 length equals 15 residues. The CDR3 loop is CASKPTTGGTYEQYF. The CDR3 nucleotides read TGTGCCAGCAAACCGACGACAGGGGGAACCTACGAGCAGTACTTC.

This rearrangement joins TRBV11-2 to TRBJ1-1; D is undetermined. The CDR3 covers 14 residues. Deletions cut 0 bases from V and 4 bases from J, with 9 bases between. Germline V gene sequence: CDR1 SGHAT, CDR2 FQNNGV. CDR3 nucleotides: TGTGCCAGCAGCTTAGATCGCGGGAGCACTGAAGCTTTCTTT. The encoded protein is CASSLDRGSTEAFF.

The V call is TRBV7-6, the J call TRBJ2-1; D may be TRBD2 (6 bases). Per germline, CDR1 SGHVS and CDR2 FNYEAQ. The CDR3 runs 11 residues. Trimming took 5 bases from V and 12 from J, leaving 11 bases between them. CDR3 protein: CASSPGTAQFF. The CDR3 DNA reads TGTGCCAGCAGCCCCGGGACTGCGCAGTTCTTC.

The chain is built from TRBV6-6 and TRBJ1-1, with 8 bases fitting TRBD1. The J segment lost 1 base and the V segment lost 5 bases, leaving 9 bases of the junction unmatched. The CDR3 consists of 16 residues. From germline, CDR1 is MNHNY and CDR2 SVGAGI (reference sequence). This CDR3 is CASSPIGGTGNTEAFF. The CDR3, as DNA: TGTGCCAGCAGTCCCATCGGCGGGACAGGGAACACTGAAGCTTTCTTT.

The CDR3 region is CSVQGSLNTEAFF. CDR3 sequence (DNA): TGCAGCGTACAGGGGTCGCTGAACACTGAAGCTTTCTTT. This chain connects TRBV29-1 to TRBJ1-1; 7 nucleotides line up with TRBD1. There are 13 residues in the CDR3. Germline V gene lookup returns CDR1 SQVTM and CDR2 ANQGSEA. With 6 bases clipped from V and 0 bases from J, the junction kept 4 bases outside the gene matches.

V and J are TRBV30 and TRBJ1-6; maybe TRBD1 (5 bases). Germline lookup yields CDR1 GTSNPN and CDR2 SVGIG (reference sequence). The CDR3 sequence is 15 residues long. Trimming pared 1 base from V and 6 bases from J, leaving 13 bases between. The CDR3 DNA reads TGTGCCTGGAGTGCAGATCAGGGTAGTAATTCACCCCTCCACTTT. This gives the protein CAWSADQGSNSPLHF.

The table lists this clone with a count of one. The rearrangement uses TRBV5-1 and TRBJ1-1, with D unresolved. With 0 bases removed from V and 1 base from J, the gap between germline ends came to 10 bases. The CDR3 runs to 15 residues. CDR1 and CDR2 from the germline V gene are SGHRS and YFSETQ. Here the CDR3 reads CASSLGVGGNTEAFF. DNA of the CDR3: TGCGCCAGCAGCTTGGGGGTTGGCGGGAACACTGAAGCTTTCTTT.